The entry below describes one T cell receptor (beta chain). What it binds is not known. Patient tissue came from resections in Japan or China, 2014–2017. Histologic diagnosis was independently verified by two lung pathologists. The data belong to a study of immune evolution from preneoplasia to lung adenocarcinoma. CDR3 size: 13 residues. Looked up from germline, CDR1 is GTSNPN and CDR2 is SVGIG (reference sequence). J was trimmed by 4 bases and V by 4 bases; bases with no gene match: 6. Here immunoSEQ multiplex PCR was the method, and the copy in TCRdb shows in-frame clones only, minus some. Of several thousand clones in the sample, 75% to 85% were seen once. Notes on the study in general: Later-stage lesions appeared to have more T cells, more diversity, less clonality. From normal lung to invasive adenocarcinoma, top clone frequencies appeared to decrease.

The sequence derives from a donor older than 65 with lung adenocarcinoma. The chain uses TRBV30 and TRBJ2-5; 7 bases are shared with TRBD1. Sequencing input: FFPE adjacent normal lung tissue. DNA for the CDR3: TGTGCCTGGAATAGGGGGCAGGGAGAGACCCAGTACTTC. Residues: CAWNRGQGETQYF.